A single sample gave rise to the 26 T cell receptor beta chains below, sequenced in a study of blood T cell repertoires in COVID-19. Measured with immunoSEQ multiplex PCR; TCRdb has only the in-frame clones, and not every one. The profile shows about 200,000 clones, roughly nine tenths of them singletons. Sequences were obtained from peripheral blood. These TCRs come from a man aged 40-50 years with acute or convalescent COVID-19.

The genes are TRBV28 and TRBJ1-2, with a tentative D call TRBD1 (5 bases). Trimming pared 4 bases from V and 4 bases from J, leaving 19 bases between. The CDR3 consists of 16 residues. Germline values: CDR1 MDHEN, CDR2 SYDVKM. The DNA for the CDR3 is TGTGCCAGCAGTTCCGCCGCAGGGTGGAGTGGCTATGGCTACACCTTC. Its translation is CASSSAAGWSGYGYTF.

The chain links TRBV11-3 to TRBJ2-7; 9 bases map to TRBD2. CDR3 length: 17 residues. Trimming took 4 bases from V and 3 from J; bases not matched to a gene: 13. Germline V gives CDR1 SGHNT, CDR2 YENEEA. In DNA form, the CDR3 reads TGTGCCAGCAGCTCCACCCCCCGGCGGGGGGGCCTCTACGAGCAGTACTTC. Residues: CASSSTPRRGGLYEQYF.

CDR3 in amino acids: CASSTPLTSGAFF. The CDR3 coding sequence is TGTGCCAGCAGCACTCCTTTGACGTCAGGAGCTTTCTTT. The chain couples TRBV5-4 to TRBJ1-1; D unclear. Germline V CDR1 and CDR2: SGHNT, YYREEE (reference sequence). Trimming removed 4 bases from V and 10 bases from J, with 17 bases in between. This CDR3 contains 13 residues.

The J gene is TRBJ1-2, the V gene TRBV7-2, with 8 bases fitting TRBD1. Germline CDR1 SGHTA, CDR2 FQGNSA. This CDR3 is 18 amino acids long. Losses at the gene ends were 5 bases for V and 2 bases for J; bases not matched to a gene: 16. CDR3 coding DNA: TGTGCCAGCAGCCCTGTACTCCAGGGGGCCCACCCCAACTATGGCTACACCTTC. This codes for CASSPVLQGAHPNYGYTF.

The gene calls are TRBV10-3 and TRBJ2-7; TRBD2 agrees at 7 bases. V shed 2 bases and J 2 bases; nucleotides not matched to a gene: 9. The CDR3 sequence is 16 residues long. Germline V lookup: CDR1 ENHRY, CDR2 SYGVKD. In nucleotides, the CDR3 is TGTGCCATCAGTGAGGGGAGGGTAGGAACAACCTACGAGCAGTACTTC. It encodes CAISEGRVGTTYEQYF.

The CDR3 is CASSLGGTGQETQYF. Written as DNA, the CDR3 is TGCGCCAGCAGCTTGGGCGGGACAGGTCAAGAGACCCAGTACTTC. The gene calls are TRBV5-1 and TRBJ2-5; 8 positions agree with TRBD1. V shed 0 bases, J shed 2 bases, and the junction held 3 bases outside the gene matches. Looked up from germline, CDR1 is SGHRS and CDR2 is YFSETQ. This CDR3 region has 15 residues.

V is TRBV5-1 and J is TRBJ1-1, with 9 bases matching TRBD1. J lost 1 base, V lost 4 bases, and 5 bases had no gene match. Germline values: CDR1 SGHRS, CDR2 YFSETQ. The CDR3 is made up of 15 amino acids. The CDR3, as DNA: TGCGCCAGCAGCCAACCGGACAGGGGGAACACTGAAGCTTTCTTT. Translated: CASSQPDRGNTEAFF.

The genes are TRBV7-6 and TRBJ1-1; TRBD1 aligns across 7 bases. The CDR3 sequence is 13 residues long. Trimming took 1 base from V and 9 from J; bases not matched to a gene: 5. Germline loops: CDR1 SGHVS, CDR2 FNYEAQ. CDR3 sequence (DNA): TGTGCCAGCAGCTTAGAATCGGACAGGCAAGCTTTCTTT. It translates to CASSLESDRQAFF.

The chain uses TRBV9 and TRBJ2-3; D is unresolved. Germline V lookup: CDR1 SGDLS, CDR2 YYNGEE. Trimming took off 0 bases at V and 1 base at J, with 6 bases between the two ends. The CDR3 consists of 14 residues. CDR3 nucleotide sequence: TGTGCCAGCAGCGTAGAGAGGCGCACAGATACGCAGTATTTT. It is translated as CASSVERRTDTQYF.

The rearrangement joins TRBV7-6 to TRBJ2-7, with 10 nucleotides matching TRBD1. Trimming took 4 bases from V and 4 from J; bases not matched to a gene: 10. CDR1 is SGHVS, CDR2 FNYEAQ, per germline. This CDR3 spans 16 amino acids. The CDR3 loop is CASSSPTGTGDYEQYF. CDR3 bases: TGTGCCAGCAGCTCCCCTACGGGGACAGGGGATTACGAGCAGTACTTC.

A word on this clone: Other DNA sequences in the same sample also yield this CDR3. V and J are TRBV11-2 and TRBJ2-5, with D possibly TRBD1 on 6 matching bases. V lost 1 base to trimming and J lost 4 bases, with 10 bases between them. Germline-derived CDR1 and CDR2 are SGHAT and FQNNGV. This CDR3 spans 14 amino acids. CDR3 loop: CASSLGRGRETQYF. The CDR3 bases are TGTGCCAGCAGCTTAGGCAGGGGTCGAGAGACCCAGTACTTC. The variable domain in full, completed from reference TRBV11-2 and TRBJ2-5, reads EAGVAQSPRYKIIEKRQSVAFWCNPISGHATLYWYQQILGQGPKLLIQFQNNGVVDDSQLPKDRFSAERLKGVDSTLKIQPAKLEDSAVYLCASSLGRGRETQYFGPGTRLLVL.

V usage is TRBV19 and J usage is TRBJ1-1, with D perhaps TRBD1 (5 bases). V lost 6 bases and J 3 bases, leaving 11 bases between the germline ends. The V gene's germline CDR1 is LNHDA and CDR2 SQIVND (reference sequence). The CDR3 is 13 residues long. In nucleotides, the CDR3 is TGTGCCAGTAGCAGTCAGGGTTACACTGAAGCTTTCTTT. Amino acid sequence: CASSSQGYTEAFF.

This clone was seen just once. The same CDR3 also results from other DNA sequences found in this sample. The J gene is TRBJ1-2, the V gene TRBV5-1; TRBD1 matches 9 bases. Per the germline V gene, CDR1 is SGHRS and CDR2 is YFSETQ. V shed 0 bases and J 8 bases; nucleotides not matched to a gene: 2. This CDR3 is built from 13 residues. This CDR3 is CASSLGQGGGYTF. The DNA of the CDR3 is TGCGCCAGCAGCTTGGGACAGGGGGGAGGCTACACCTTC.

The CDR3 loop reads CASSSTVGAGEKLFF. Here the CDR3 DNA reads TGTGCCAGCAGCTCCACTGTGGGGGCGGGTGAAAAACTGTTTTTT. The V gene is TRBV7-9, the J gene TRBJ1-4; weak D call: TRBD1 (6 bases). The CDR3 spans 15 residues. Germline V lookup: CDR1 SEHNR, CDR2 FQNEAQ (reference sequence). V was trimmed by 4 bases and J by 7 bases, leaving 16 bases between them.

The chain uses TRBV28 and TRBJ1-4; tentatively, D is TRBD1 (5 bases). The CDR3 extends over 17 amino acids. The germline V and J ends were trimmed by 1 base and 0 bases, with 12 bases remaining between them. The germline V gene encodes CDR1 MDHEN and CDR2 SYDVKM. CDR3 residues: CASSLLGGVATNEKLFF. The CDR3 DNA reads as TGTGCCAGCAGTTTATTGGGGGGGGTTGCAACTAATGAAAAACTGTTTTTT.

The CDR3 here is CASSRQGSQETQYF. The DNA for the CDR3 is TGTGCCAGCAGCCGACAGGGTAGTCAAGAGACCCAGTACTTC. This sequence joins TRBV11-2 and TRBJ2-5; the match to TRBD1 covers 7 bases. V trimming: 5 bases; J trimming: 2 bases; junction bases outside the gene matches: 5. Germline CDR1 reads SGHAT; CDR2 reads FQNNGV. CDR3 size: 14 residues.

The chain links TRBV5-1 to TRBJ2-7; tentatively, D is TRBD2 (6 bases). The length of the CDR3 is 15 residues. CDR1 and CDR2 (germline): SGHRS, YFSETQ. Deletions cut 3 bases from V and 0 bases from J, with 13 bases between. DNA of the CDR3: TGCGCCAGCAGCTCTCGGGACTGGAGCTCCTACGAGCAGTACTTC. It translates to CASSSRDWSSYEQYF. Filled out from reference TRBV5-1 and TRBJ2-7, the complete variable domain reads KAGVTQTPRYLIKTRGQQVTLSCSPISGHRSVSWYQQTPGQGLQFLFEYFSETQRNKGNFPGRFSGRQFSNSRSEMNVSTLELGDSALYLCASSSRDWSSYEQYFGPGTRLTVT.

The table lists this clone with a few counts. The chain links TRBV27 to TRBJ1-5, with D perhaps TRBD1 (5 bases). Germline V gene lookup returns CDR1 MNHEY and CDR2 SMNVEV (reference sequence). CDR3 length: 14 residues. Trimming pared 3 bases from V and 6 bases from J, leaving 12 bases between. The CDR3 is CASSLGGGSQPQHF. The CDR3, as DNA: TGTGCCAGCAGTTTGGGGGGGGGAAGTCAGCCCCAGCATTTT.

CDR3 protein: CASSFGGGHEQFF. In DNA, the CDR3 is TGTGCCAGCAGTTTTGGGGGGGGGCATGAGCAGTTCTTC. The J gene is TRBJ2-1, the V gene TRBV27; possible D gene TRBD2, 7 bases. The germline V and J ends were trimmed by 3 bases and 8 bases, with 11 bases remaining between them. This CDR3 is 13 amino acids long. CDR1 MNHEY and CDR2 SMNVEV come from the germline V gene (reference sequence).

The chain has TRBV5-1 and TRBJ2-7, with 7 bases lining up with TRBD1. The CDR3 loop spans 15 amino acids. Losses at the gene ends were 2 bases for V and 0 bases for J; bases not matched to a gene: 5. CDR1 and CDR2 (germline): SGHRS, YFSETQ. Here the CDR3 DNA reads TGCGCCAGCAGCTTAGGGACAGCAGACTCCTACGAGCAGTACTTC. Translating gives CASSLGTADSYEQYF.

The chain is built from TRBV2 and TRBJ1-5; the match to TRBD1 covers 9 bases. Germline trimming cut 9 bases from V and 6 bases from J; bases unmatched to any gene: 12. The CDR3 is 15 amino acids. From germline, CDR1 is SNHLY and CDR2 FYNNEI. The DNA for the CDR3 is TGTGCCAGTAGAATGGACAGGGGAGAAAGTCAGCCCCAGCATTTT. Translation: CASRMDRGESQPQHF.

The chain employs TRBV13 and TRBJ2-7; a weak D match, TRBD2 (5 bases). This CDR3 has 12 residues. V shed 4 bases and J shed 5 bases, with 9 bases lying between them. From germline, CDR1 is PRHDT and CDR2 FYEKMQ (reference sequence). CDR3 sequence: CASSSGIHEQYF. CDR3 nucleotides: TGTGCCAGCAGCTCCGGGATACACGAGCAGTACTTC.

V is TRBV3-1 (or the pseudogene TRBV3-2) and J is TRBJ2-3, with 8 positions matching TRBD1. This CDR3 has 15 residues. CDR1 and CDR2 (germline): LGHDT, YNNKEL (reference sequence). V lost 4 bases to trimming and J lost 4 bases; unmatched junction nucleotides: 7. CDR3 DNA sequence: TGTGCCAGCAGCCCATCTTTGGACAGGGCAGATACGCAGTATTTT. It is translated as CASSPSLDRADTQYF.

The chain joins TRBV4-2 to TRBJ2-1; TRBD2 agrees at 13 bases. With V trimmed by 2 bases and J by 10 bases, 5 bases remained unmatched. CDR1 and CDR2 from the germline V gene are LGHNA and YNFKEQ. The CDR3 spans 15 residues. The CDR3, as DNA: TGTGCCAGCAGCCAACGGACTAGCGGGAGCTACGAGCAGTTCTTC. Translating gives CASSQRTSGSYEQFF.

The CDR3 DNA reads TGTGCCAGCAGCCCCCCAGGGTTTAGAGAACGGGATGAGCAGTTCTTC. Its protein product is CASSPPGFRERDEQFF. The chain links TRBV7-3 to TRBJ2-1; perhaps TRBD1 as D (5 bases). Trimming left V 5 bases short and J 8 bases short, with 22 bases between. The CDR3 runs to 16 residues. Germline lookup yields CDR1 SGHTA and CDR2 FQGTGA.

The count of this clone is one. The chain combines TRBV19 with TRBJ2-3; D is unresolved. The CDR3 has 15 amino acids. Germline V gives CDR1 LNHDA, CDR2 SQIVND (reference sequence). The V and J ends lost 2 bases and 0 bases respectively, with 9 bases between them. CDR3 protein: CASSILLTSTDTQYF. CDR3 coding DNA: TGTGCCAGTAGTATACTGCTGACTAGCACAGATACGCAGTATTTT.